A single sample gave rise to the 9 T cell receptor beta chains below, sequenced in a study of blood T cell repertoires in COVID-19 (dated by TCRdb to about 2020). Receptor libraries were prepared by the immunoSEQ multiplex PCR assay. Entries here come from immuneACCESS through TCRdb and include only in-frame sequences with V and J called. Some clones fail to appear in such tables; in the studies checked, an unresolved V gene covers under half of the shortfall, and the cause of the remainder is unknown. The sample has approximately 110,000 clones on record, about 85% of them singletons. About 3% of the sample belongs to the ten largest clones. Sequencing was carried out using peripheral blood. These receptors were collected from a man aged 35 to 55 with acute or convalescent COVID-19.

The chain carries TRBV19 and TRBJ1-4; D may be TRBD1 (5 bases). CDR1 is LNHDA and CDR2 is SQIVND in the germline V gene (reference sequence). The CDR3 has 13 amino acids. V lost 8 bases to trimming and J lost 4 bases, with 11 bases between them. The CDR3 spells CASQGTNNEKLFF. The CDR3 DNA reads as TGTGCCAGTCAGGGTACTAATAATGAAAAACTGTTTTTT.

The V call is TRBV7-9, the J call TRBJ2-7; 7 bases line up with TRBD1. J was trimmed by 2 bases and V by 6 bases; bases with no gene match: 13. Per germline, CDR1 SEHNR and CDR2 FQNEAQ (reference sequence). The CDR3 extends over 16 amino acids. The CDR3 spells CASSQGGAASTYEQYF. The CDR3 DNA sequence: TGTGCCAGCAGTCAAGGGGGCGCCGCCTCGACCTACGAGCAGTACTTC.

The chain is built from TRBV6-1 and TRBJ1-5; 10 nucleotides agree with TRBD1. The J segment lost 6 bases and the V segment lost 4 bases, leaving 18 bases of the junction unmatched. The germline V gene has CDR1 MNHNS and CDR2 SASEGT. The CDR3 runs to 19 residues. The CDR3 loop reads CASSARDRGIAGWGQPQHF. CDR3 bases: TGTGCCAGCAGTGCCCGGGACAGGGGTATAGCGGGGTGGGGTCAGCCCCAGCATTTT.

V usage is TRBV7-9 and J usage is TRBJ1-2; D unresolved. This CDR3 is 15 amino acids long. Germline V gene data show CDR1 as SEHNR and CDR2 as FQNEAQ (reference sequence). V shed 0 bases and J shed 7 bases, with 15 bases lying between them. The CDR3 spells CASSLAEQSAGGYTF. CDR3 DNA: TGTGCCAGCAGCTTAGCGGAACAGTCAGCTGGTGGCTACACCTTC.

V and J are TRBV5-4 and TRBJ1-1; D perhaps matches TRBD1 (6 bases). The CDR3 consists of 14 residues. CDR1 SGHNT and CDR2 YYREEE come from the germline V gene (reference sequence). The V gene lost 0 bases and the J gene lost 7 bases, with 13 bases spanning the gap. The CDR3 DNA reads TGTGCCAGCAGCTTGGAGGGGGGGCGGCTTGAAGCTTTCTTT. Translated, it gives CASSLEGGRLEAFF.

The chain recombines TRBV19 with TRBJ2-3, with 10 bases identical to TRBD2. J lost 3 bases, V lost 3 bases, and 9 bases had no gene match. This CDR3 has 17 amino acids. The germline V gene encodes CDR1 LNHDA and CDR2 SQIVND (reference sequence). The CDR3 is CASSIRGLAGETDTQYF. The CDR3 region has the DNA TGTGCCAGTAGTATTCGGGGGCTAGCGGGGGAAACAGATACGCAGTATTTT.

V usage is TRBV19 and J usage is TRBJ1-2; 10 bases line up with TRBD1. Trimming cost V 6 bases and J 5 bases; bases outside gene matches: 9. The CDR3 is 15 residues long. Looked up from germline, CDR1 is LNHDA and CDR2 is SQIVND (reference sequence). The CDR3 reads CASSQLDRGGYGYTF. Here the CDR3 DNA reads TGTGCCAGTAGCCAATTGGACAGGGGGGGTTATGGCTACACCTTC.

The chain links TRBV7-3 to TRBJ1-2; 7 bases line up with TRBD1. This CDR3 is built from 13 residues. J was trimmed by 7 bases and V by 8 bases; bases with no gene match: 10. Germline CDR1 and CDR2: SGHTA and FQGTGA. CDR3 region: CASAFGTEGGYTF. CDR3 in DNA: TGTGCCAGCGCCTTCGGGACAGAGGGTGGCTACACCTTC.

In this sample, this clone turned up a few times. The V call is TRBV11-2, the J call TRBJ2-7; weak D call: TRBD1 (5 bases). V gave up 2 bases and J gave up 3 bases, with 17 bases separating them. Germline V gene lookup returns CDR1 SGHAT and CDR2 FQNNGV. This CDR3 region has 16 residues. The CDR3 loop is CASSLRAAGPLYEQYF. The CDR3 DNA reads TGTGCCAGCAGCTTAAGGGCGGCAGGGCCACTCTACGAGCAGTACTTC.